This TCR beta chain comes out of a study of control samples from healthy donors and cancer patients. Clones were read by immunoSEQ multiplex PCR, and TCRdb kept only the in-frame ones, dropping some. The sample carries 150,000 or so clones, approximately 93% recorded once. Sequences were obtained from blood. The sequence was collected from a man younger than 35 in good health.

The CDR3 spells CASTIGVEAFF. CDR3 nucleotide sequence: TGTGCCAGCACCATCGGGGTTGAAGCTTTCTTT. The gene calls are TRBV12-3 or TRBV12-4 and TRBJ1-1; D uncertain. With 7 bases removed from V and 7 bases from J, the gap between germline ends came to 10 bases. The CDR3 extends over 11 amino acids.